This entry describes one T cell receptor (beta chain). Its antigen is still unknown. This entry is derived from a study of shared clonotypes between healthy human individuals. Deep-level settings were used for running the assay. Splitting of each subset's genomic DNA was done evenly across several immunoSEQ plates. Original processing notes: As immunoSEQ supplied junction-only sequences (without quality scores), filtering differed. Some clones are missing from TCRdb's copy, which holds only in-frame ones; the method was immunoSEQ multiplex PCR. The V and J calls and the clone size are those of that table, but D and trimming were determined from the DNA. The sample includes around 440,000 clones, around 77% of them seen just once. Regarding the study as a whole: Tissues were not sampled, only blood, and their repertoires likely differ.

V gave up 6 bases and J gave up 0 bases, with 14 bases separating them. This CDR3 contains 15 residues. Germline loops: CDR1 MNHNY, CDR2 SVGAGI (reference sequence). This TCR derives from a woman in her thirties or forties in good health. Some clones in this sample may be carry-over from other donors' samples. The genes are TRBV6-6 and TRBJ1-1, with no clear D. The source material was PBMCs. As DNA, the CDR3 is TGTGCCAGCAGGGCCCTTTTGCAGTTGAACACTGAAGCTTTCTTT. This gives the protein CASRALLQLNTEAFF.